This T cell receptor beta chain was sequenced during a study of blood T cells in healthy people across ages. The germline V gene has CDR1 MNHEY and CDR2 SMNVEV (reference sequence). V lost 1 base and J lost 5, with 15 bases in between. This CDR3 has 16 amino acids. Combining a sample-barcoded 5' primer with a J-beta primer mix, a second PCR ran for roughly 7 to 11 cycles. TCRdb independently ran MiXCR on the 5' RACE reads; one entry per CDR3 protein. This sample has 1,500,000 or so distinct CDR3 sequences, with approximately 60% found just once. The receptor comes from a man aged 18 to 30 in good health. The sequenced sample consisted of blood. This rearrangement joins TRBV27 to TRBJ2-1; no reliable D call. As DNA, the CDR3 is TGTGCCAGCAGTTTATTCCCGCTAGGATGGAACAATGAGCAGTTCTTC. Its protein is CASSLFPLGWNNEQFF.